This T cell receptor (beta chain) was documented in a study of Ad26.COV2.S vaccination and SARS-CoV-2 variants. Findings of the study overall: The authors reported substantial breadth in spike-specific CD8+ and CD4+ T cell responses after vaccination. Measurement of non-spike TCR breadth gave similar results in vaccine and placebo recipients. Individuals receiving vaccine had higher spike-specific TCR breadth than placebo recipients did. Total T cell responses may have been underestimated by the TCR breadth and depth analyses.

V dropped 1 base and J dropped 1 base, with 8 bases sitting between them. The CDR3 contains 14 residues. Germline assignment: CDR1 SGHTA and CDR2 FQGNSA. As regards this clone: Its specificity is not known. At the DNA level, this CDR3 is encoded by other sequences in the same sample as well.

Repertoires were generated with immunoSEQ multiplex PCR, while TCRdb's copy carries only in-frame clones and drops some. The sample includes roughly 150,000 clones, 86% seen only once; the top ten take more than 4.5%. This clonotype originated in a human donor who had recovered from COVID-19. The chain joins TRBV7-2 to TRBJ2-7; D unclear. The starting material was peripheral blood, obtained after recovery from COVID-19. Here the CDR3 reads CASSLVAASYEQYF. DNA of the CDR3: TGTGCCAGCAGCTTAGTAGCCGCGTCCTACGAGCAGTACTTC.